The entry below describes one TCR beta chain. Its specific antigen is unknown. Per-nucleotide qualities are absent, and no much larger clonotype sits a single base away. The data originate from a study of beta chain features in type 1 diabetes (dated by TCRdb to 2017 to 2018). Regarding the research as a whole: No differences in mean age, gender distribution, total cell number or subset yield were found between patients and healthy donors. Regulatory and stem cell-like memory subsets were isolated from only 8 patients and 8 healthy donors, whereas naive and central memory subsets came from all 30 or so donors. The study compared the TCRB repertoires of sorted circulating CD4+ T cell subsets in recently diagnosed type 1 diabetes patients with those in matched healthy donors. A total of roughly 100 million sorted cells were examined across all samples, and the number of cells per subset was strongly correlated with RNA yield.

Each donor gave one peripheral blood draw, around 0.12 L on average, collected into heparinised tubes. A BD FACSAria II and a panel including CD45RO, CCR7, CD25, CD127, CD95 and CD27 were used to sort naive, central memory, regulatory and stem cell-like memory CD4+ T cells. A purity above 95% was achieved for all sorted populations. PBMCs were isolated immediately by Lymphoprep density gradient centrifugation and stained directly without culture. Samples were stained and sorted in pairs, with one healthy donor and one patient per experiment, so that batch effects were minimized. Results and caveats for the whole study, not just this receptor: PCR may preferentially amplify shorter templates, but because patient and control samples were amplified and corrected together, any resulting skew would affect both groups equally. Type 1 diabetes patients showed a moderate but significant shortening of TCRB CDR3 length in all four CD4+ subsets. Patients with type 1 diabetes made fewer insertions and deleted more nucleotides at VDJ recombination sites, implying thymic rearrangement abnormalities. Because cDNA was sequenced instead of genomic DNA, highly expressing activated cells could be over-represented, though the groups showed no difference in activation or CD3 levels. Because small numbers of individuals were included in the HLA sub-analyses, any influence of HLA type on TCRB rearrangement was left unresolved. The naive, central memory and regulatory TCRB repertoires appeared to resemble one another more closely among patients than among healthy donors.

Trimming costs V 4 bases and J 3 bases, and their ends lie 14 bases apart. The CDR3 starts with the cysteine, ends with the phenylalanine, and has 15 residues. The DNA shown is the 45-base CDR3, in frame from base 1. In the germline V gene, CDR1 corresponds to SGDLS and CDR2 to YYNGEE. The entire isolated RNA was reverse transcribed using the High Capacity cDNA Reverse Transcription Kit, and thus expressed TCRB transcripts were sequenced. Deep immunoSEQ sequencing was performed on naive, central memory and regulatory T cell samples, with an average of approximately 4 million total reads per sample. Sorted cells were lysed in RLT buffer, and RNA was extracted using DNase-treated RNeasy Micro or Mini kits according to cell number. Each cell subset was processed on its own to prevent cross-contamination, while patient and healthy donor samples were processed together. TCRB sequences were amplified from cDNA with the immunoSEQ multiplex PCR, producing 87-bp fragments spanning the CDR3 region. Sequencing of the amplicons was done on the Illumina HiSeq platform. The study's own analysis went as follows. PCR bias was corrected computationally using synthetic template baselines, and reads within Hamming distance 2 were collapsed, with unmergeable singletons discarded. Reads were aligned against IMGT to assign V, D and J genes, CDR3 length and insertions or deletions at six rearrangement sites. Within each subset, clonotype counts were normalized to sorted cell number, and only after that were true diversity and Gini coefficients computed with the tcR R package. Repertoire sharing was quantified using the overlap coefficient calculated on TCRB nucleotide sequences. Out-of-frame TCRB sequences from naive cells were analyzed as a proxy for the pre-selection repertoire. TCRdb retrieved this table from immuneACCESS and kept in-frame rearrangements only. Not all clones are present; in checked studies, unresolved V genes account for under half, and no reason is known for the remainder. That table gives V, J and clone size, and the DNA gave D and trimming. In all, the sample holds about 400,000 clones, and roughly 12% of those were seen once. Around 0.01% of the sample is held by the ten biggest clonotypes.

The origin of this receptor is a woman aged 18-30 years with type 1 diabetes. Input material: naive CD4+ T cells from blood. The cell subset or site label on this specimen signifies: true naive CD4+ T cells. The rearrangement combines TRBV9 with TRBJ2-1; matching of 6 bases hints at TRBD2 as the D gene. The base sequence is TGTGCCAGCAGCCCTGCGGGACGGATCTACAATGAGCAGTTCTTC. Its amino acids are CASSPAGRIYNEQFF.